The source of this T cell receptor beta chain is a study of cytotoxic CD8 clonotypes in ibrutinib-treated CLL. Across the study: Responses comprised around 24 partial and 2 complete; at median roughly 66 months, around 15 remained remitted and about twelve progressed. Study-level points and caveats: Clonality went up at ibrutinib response and then declined back toward baseline at progression. Lymph node repertoires were not studied, and sampling times were unmatched.

Trimming pared 5 bases from V and 7 bases from J, leaving 11 bases between. The CDR3 is 12 residues long. CDR1 and CDR2 from the germline V gene are MDHEN and SYDVKM. The table came from immunoSEQ multiplex PCR; TCRdb's copy has only in-frame clones and leaves some out. The repertoire consists of over 6,500 clones, with more than 70% occurring once and the leading ten covering 35% to 45%. A word on this clone: Its antigen is as yet unknown.

This sequence joins TRBV28 and TRBJ2-5; no clear D gene. This clonotype was sampled from a human donor with chronic lymphocytic leukemia. The material was PBMCs, obtained before ibrutinib treatment. The CDR3 loop reads CASSRTYGTQYF. DNA of the CDR3: TGTGCCAGCAGTCGGACGTACGGGACCCAGTACTTC.